The 23 T cell receptor beta chains presented below share a single source sample, sequenced in a study of control samples from healthy donors and cancer patients. The assay was immunoSEQ multiplex PCR, and TCRdb's table has in-frame clones only and misses some. The sample lists 150,000 or so clones, 93% occurring once. The source material was blood. These receptors were obtained from a man between 18 and 29 years old in good health.

The chain's CDR3 is CSVEDLGVGTEAFF. Written as DNA, the CDR3 is TGCAGCGTTGAAGACCTCGGGGTGGGGACTGAAGCTTTCTTT. The V call is TRBV29-1, the J call TRBJ1-1, with D uncertain. This CDR3 is 14 amino acids long. V lost 0 bases and J lost 5, with 13 bases in between. Germline CDR1 and CDR2: SQVTM and ANQGSEA.

This clone showed up just a few times. The chain is built from TRBV24-1 and TRBJ2-7; D gene uncertain. CDR1 is KGHDR and CDR2 is SFDVKD in the germline V gene. Trimming stripped 4 bases from V and 0 bases from J, with 6 bases between. The CDR3 runs to 13 residues. The CDR3 DNA reads TGTGCCACCAGTGACTATAGCTCCTACGAGCAGTACTTC. The encoded protein is CATSDYSSYEQYF.

CDR3 residues: CASSFSGGRIDEQFF. In nucleotides, the CDR3 is TGTGCCAGCAGTTTTTCCGGGGGGCGCATCGATGAGCAGTTCTTC. This chain uses TRBV28 with TRBJ2-1; D might be TRBD2 (7 bases). This CDR3 is 15 amino acids long. Germline loops: CDR1 MDHEN, CDR2 SYDVKM. V was cut by 3 bases and J by 8 bases, with 17 bases left in between.

The chain has TRBV4-1 and TRBJ1-1; D not certain. Germline-derived CDR1 and CDR2 are MGHRA and YSYEKL. V lost 4 bases and J 0 bases, leaving 9 bases between the germline ends. The CDR3 sequence is 14 residues long. In DNA form, the CDR3 reads TGCGCCAGCAGCCCAGTCTCCCTGAACACTGAAGCTTTCTTT. This encodes CASSPVSLNTEAFF.

The chain joins TRBV19 to TRBJ1-4; no definite D call. The CDR3 loop spans 14 amino acids. Looked up from germline, CDR1 is LNHDA and CDR2 is SQIVND (reference sequence). Trimming took 5 bases from V and 8 from J, leaving 15 bases between them. CDR3 in DNA: TGTGCCAGTAGTCCCCGGGAGCCTACAGAAAAACTGTTTTTT. It yields the protein CASSPREPTEKLFF.

V usage is TRBV6-5 and J usage is TRBJ1-2; 9 bases align to TRBD1. Germline V gene data show CDR1 as MNHEY and CDR2 as SVGAGI. This CDR3 is 15 amino acids long. The J segment lost 7 bases and the V segment lost 4 bases, leaving 10 bases of the junction unmatched. The CDR3 nucleotides read TGTGCCAGCAGTTCTCAGGGACAGGGCTCCTCTGGCTACACCTTC. Translated: CASSSQGQGSSGYTF.

The gene calls are TRBV2 and TRBJ2-7, with TRBD2 as a possible D gene (6 bases). Germline V gives CDR1 SNHLY, CDR2 FYNNEI. The CDR3 totals 13 residues. Trimming took off 2 bases at V and 4 bases at J, with 9 bases between the two ends. CDR3 sequence reads: CASSERGSYEQYF. The CDR3, as DNA: TGTGCCAGCAGTGAACGGGGGTCATACGAGCAGTACTTC.

This chain joins TRBV19 and TRBJ2-7; tentative D call: TRBD2 (6 bases). CDR3 length equals 14 residues. The V gene lost 7 bases and the J gene lost 12 bases, with 25 bases spanning the gap. Germline CDR1 reads LNHDA; CDR2 reads SQIVND (reference sequence). The CDR3 region has the DNA TGTGCCAGTACCCCTGTCCGGGGGACCGGTGGAATGTACTTC. Protein product: CASTPVRGTGGMYF.

The V gene is TRBV2, the J gene TRBJ1-6, with 8 bases identical to TRBD1. This CDR3 region has 14 residues. J gave up 8 bases and V 8 bases, and 8 bases lay outside the gene matches. Germline-derived CDR1 and CDR2 are SNHLY and FYNNEI. The CDR3 bases are TGTGCCAGCCAGGGGGCGAGTCCTTATTCACCCCTCCACTTT. Translated, it gives CASQGASPYSPLHF.

This chain joins TRBV7-2 and TRBJ2-5; TRBD2 matches 11 bases. J was trimmed by 4 bases and V by 5 bases; bases with no gene match: 12. This CDR3 contains 17 residues. Germline V CDR1 and CDR2: SGHTA, FQGNSA. In DNA, the CDR3 is TGTGCCAGCAGCCAAACTATTGTTGGGACTAGCGGAGAGACCCAGTACTTC. Its translation: CASSQTIVGTSGETQYF.

The rearrangement links TRBV9 to TRBJ2-3, with D unclear. This CDR3 region has 16 residues. V gave up 0 bases and J gave up 0 bases, with 11 bases separating them. Germline CDR1 reads SGDLS; CDR2 reads YYNGEE. CDR3 sequence: CASSVDGVSSTDTQYF. CDR3 DNA: TGTGCCAGCAGCGTAGATGGCGTCTCTAGCACAGATACGCAGTATTTT.

The genes are TRBV4-3 and TRBJ2-5; no definite D call. V lost 1 base, J lost 0 bases, and 6 bases lay in between. There are 14 residues in the CDR3. Germline V gene lookup returns CDR1 LGHNA and CDR2 YSLEER. The CDR3, as DNA: TGCGCCAGCAGCCAAGCTTTTAACCAAGAGACCCAGTACTTC. Its translation: CASSQAFNQETQYF.

The J gene is TRBJ1-2, the V gene TRBV27; 7 bases map to TRBD1. CDR1 and CDR2 from the germline V gene are MNHEY and SMNVEV (reference sequence). This CDR3 region has 16 residues. After removal of 3 bases from V and 2 bases from J, the junction contained 9 bases not matched to a gene. DNA of the CDR3: TGTGCCAGCAGTTTCGCACAGACAGGGTCGAACTATGGCTACACCTTC. This encodes CASSFAQTGSNYGYTF.

V usage is TRBV20-1 and J usage is TRBJ2-1; tentative D call: TRBD1 (5 bases). Germline V lookup: CDR1 DFQATT, CDR2 SNEGSKA (reference sequence). With 3 bases removed from V and 12 bases from J, the gap between germline ends came to 15 bases. The length of the CDR3 is 12 residues. In DNA form, the CDR3 reads TGCAGTGCTAGTTGGCAGGGTAAAGGGCAGTTCTTC. Protein: CSASWQGKGQFF.

This rearrangement joins TRBV19 to TRBJ1-2; a weak D match, TRBD1 (5 bases). Germline values: CDR1 LNHDA, CDR2 SQIVND (reference sequence). V shed 3 bases and J shed 0 bases, with 14 bases lying between them. The CDR3 sequence is 16 residues long. CDR3 sequence: CASSIPRDGANYGYTF. In DNA form, the CDR3 reads TGTGCCAGTAGTATCCCTCGGGACGGCGCTAACTATGGCTACACCTTC.

The chain combines TRBV11-3 with TRBJ2-1; D is unresolved. V lost 4 bases, J lost 8 bases, and 12 bases lay in between. This CDR3 is built from 13 residues. Per germline, CDR1 SGHNT and CDR2 YENEEA. The CDR3 DNA reads TGTGCCAGCAGCTCGGAAGTGATGGATGAGCAGTTCTTC. Its translation: CASSSEVMDEQFF.

The chain couples TRBV28 to TRBJ2-7; weak D call: TRBD2 (5 bases). Germline CDR1 reads MDHEN; CDR2 reads SYDVKM. The V gene lost 3 bases and the J gene lost 4 bases, with 10 bases spanning the gap. The CDR3 is made up of 13 amino acids. The CDR3: CASSFGRRYEQYF. In DNA form, the CDR3 reads TGTGCCAGCAGTTTCGGCAGGAGGTACGAGCAGTACTTC.

The chain uses TRBV7-9 and TRBJ1-2; D unresolved. V lost 3 bases and J lost 4, with 6 bases in between. The CDR3 runs to 12 residues. In germline, CDR1 is SEHNR, CDR2 FQNEAQ (reference sequence). The CDR3 coding sequence is TGTGCCAGCAGCTTGGAAATCTATGGCTACACCTTC. Translated, it gives CASSLEIYGYTF.

CDR3 protein: CASSESFWIAGELFF. The CDR3 DNA reads as TGTGCCAGCAGTGAAAGCTTTTGGATCGCCGGGGAGCTGTTTTTT. This sequence joins TRBV6-1 and TRBJ2-2; D uncertain. The length of the CDR3 is 15 residues. Trimming removed 2 bases at V and 6 bases at J, with 13 bases between. Germline-derived CDR1 and CDR2 are MNHNS and SASEGT.

V and J are TRBV5-8 and TRBJ1-5, with D hard to call. The CDR3 runs 12 residues. V dropped 7 bases and J dropped 0 bases, with 5 bases sitting between them. Looked up from germline, CDR1 is SGHTS and CDR2 is YDEGEE. The CDR3 DNA sequence: TGTGCCAGCCACGGTAGCAATCAGCCCCAGCATTTT. Its translation is CASHGSNQPQHF.

The count of this clone is one. The chain is built from TRBV11-3 and TRBJ2-2, with 9 bases that match TRBD1. The CDR3 length is 14 residues. With 5 bases clipped from V and 6 bases from J, the junction kept 4 bases outside the gene matches. Germline lookup yields CDR1 SGHNT and CDR2 YENEEA. In nucleotides, the CDR3 is TGTGCCAGCAGCGCGCGGACAGGGGCCGGGGAGCTGTTTTTT. Protein: CASSARTGAGELFF.

The rearrangement joins TRBV13 to TRBJ1-6, with D hard to call. V was cut by 0 bases and J by 2 bases, with 8 bases left in between. The CDR3 runs 16 residues. Germline V lookup: CDR1 PRHDT, CDR2 FYEKMQ (reference sequence). The DNA of the CDR3 is TGTGCCAGCAGCTTAGGGGGGTTCCCCTATAATTCACCCCTCCACTTT. Residues: CASSLGGFPYNSPLHF.

This sequence joins TRBV4-2 and TRBJ2-7; TRBD2 matches at 15 bases. The CDR3 loop spans 18 amino acids. Germline CDR1 and CDR2: LGHNA and YNFKEQ. With V trimmed by 1 base and J by 0 bases, 4 bases remained unmatched. The chain's CDR3 is CASSQAGLAGGRSYEQYF. CDR3 sequence (DNA): TGTGCCAGCAGCCAAGCGGGACTAGCGGGAGGTCGCTCCTACGAGCAGTACTTC.